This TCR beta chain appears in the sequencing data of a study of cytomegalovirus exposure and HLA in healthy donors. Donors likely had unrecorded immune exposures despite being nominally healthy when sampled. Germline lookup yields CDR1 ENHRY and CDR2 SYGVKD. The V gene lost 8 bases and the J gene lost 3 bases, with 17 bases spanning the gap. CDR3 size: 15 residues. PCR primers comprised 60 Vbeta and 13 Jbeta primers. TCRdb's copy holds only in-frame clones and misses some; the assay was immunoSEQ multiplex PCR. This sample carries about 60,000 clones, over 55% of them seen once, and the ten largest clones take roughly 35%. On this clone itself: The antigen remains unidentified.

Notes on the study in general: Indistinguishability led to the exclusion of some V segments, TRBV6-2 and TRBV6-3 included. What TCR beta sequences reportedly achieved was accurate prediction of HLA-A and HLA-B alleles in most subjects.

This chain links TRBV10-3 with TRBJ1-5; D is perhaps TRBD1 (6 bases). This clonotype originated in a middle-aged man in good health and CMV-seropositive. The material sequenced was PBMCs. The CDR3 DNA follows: TGTGCCATCGGCTCATCAGGGGCCCACAATCAGCCCCAGCATTTT. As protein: CAIGSSGAHNQPQHF.